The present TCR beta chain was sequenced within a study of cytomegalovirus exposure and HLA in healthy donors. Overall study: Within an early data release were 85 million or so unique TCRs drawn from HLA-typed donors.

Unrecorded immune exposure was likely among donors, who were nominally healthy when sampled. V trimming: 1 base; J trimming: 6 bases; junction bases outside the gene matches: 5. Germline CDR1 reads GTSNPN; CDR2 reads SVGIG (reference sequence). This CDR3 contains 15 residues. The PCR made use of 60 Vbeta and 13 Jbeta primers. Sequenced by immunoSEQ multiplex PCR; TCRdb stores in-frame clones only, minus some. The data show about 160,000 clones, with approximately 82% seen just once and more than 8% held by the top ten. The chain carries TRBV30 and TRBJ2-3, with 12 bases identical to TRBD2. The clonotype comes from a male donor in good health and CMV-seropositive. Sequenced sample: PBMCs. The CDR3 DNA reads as TGTGCCTGGAGTGCCCTAGCGGGGGGGCGTGATACGCAGTATTTT. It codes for CAWSALAGGRDTQYF.